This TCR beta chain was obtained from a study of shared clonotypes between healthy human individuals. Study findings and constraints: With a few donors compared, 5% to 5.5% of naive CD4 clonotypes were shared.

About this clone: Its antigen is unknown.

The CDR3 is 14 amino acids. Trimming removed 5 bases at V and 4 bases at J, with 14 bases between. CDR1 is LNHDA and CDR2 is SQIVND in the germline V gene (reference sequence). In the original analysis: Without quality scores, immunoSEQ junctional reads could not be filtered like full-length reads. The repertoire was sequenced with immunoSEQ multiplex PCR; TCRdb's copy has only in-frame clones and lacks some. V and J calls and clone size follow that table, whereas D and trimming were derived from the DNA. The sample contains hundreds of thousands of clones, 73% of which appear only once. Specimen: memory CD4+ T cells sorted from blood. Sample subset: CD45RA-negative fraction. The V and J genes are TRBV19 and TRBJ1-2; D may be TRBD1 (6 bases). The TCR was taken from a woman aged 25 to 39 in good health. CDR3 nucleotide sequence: TGTGCCAGTAGTCAGGGGCAACTGGTCTATGGCTACACCTTC. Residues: CASSQGQLVYGYTF.